These 29 T cell receptor beta chains were sequenced from one sample in a study of T cell responses to AZD1222 COVID-19 vaccine. Data came from immunoSEQ multiplex PCR; TCRdb stores just in-frame clones and leaves some out. The sample consists of roughly 120,000 clones, 70% to 90% of them appearing once. The material sequenced was peripheral blood, taken on day 0 of AZD1222 vaccination. The origin of the receptors is an adult in good health.

This clone appeared a few times. The chain has TRBV7-3 and TRBJ1-1; D possibly corresponds to TRBD1 (5 bases). The V gene lost 2 bases and the J gene lost 0 bases, with 7 bases spanning the gap. Germline CDR1 reads SGHTA; CDR2 reads FQGTGA. The CDR3 totals 14 residues. This CDR3 reads CASSLRGLNTEAFF. CDR3 nucleotide sequence: TGTGCCAGCAGCTTACGGGGGTTGAACACTGAAGCTTTCTTT.

V is TRBV5-6 and J is TRBJ1-2, with a possible D match to TRBD1 (5 bases). Germline CDR1 SGHDT, CDR2 YYEEEE. Trimming shortened V by 4 bases and J by 8 bases, and 15 bases separated the two germline ends. The CDR3 length is 13 residues. In DNA form, the CDR3 reads TGTGCCAGCAGCCCCGACAGTGGTGTAGGCTACACCTTC. Encoded protein: CASSPDSGVGYTF.

This clone was seen a single time. The chain joins TRBV7-2 to TRBJ2-7; D call uncertain. The V end lost 1 base, the J end lost 0 bases, and 7 bases lay between the germline ends. The V gene's germline CDR1 is SGHTA and CDR2 FQGNSA. CDR3 length equals 14 residues. The CDR3 region has the DNA TGTGCCAGCAGCTTAGGGATCAACTCCTACGAGCAGTACTTC. It encodes CASSLGINSYEQYF. The whole variable domain, filled in from reference TRBV7-2 and TRBJ2-7, reads GAGVSQSPSNKVTEKGKDVELRCDPISGHTALYWYRQSLGQGLEFLIYFQGNSAPDKSGLPSDRFSAERTGGSVSTLTIQRTQQEDSAVYLCASSLGINSYEQYFGPGTRLTVT.

This clone was detected a few times. This chain joins TRBV24-1 and TRBJ1-6; perhaps TRBD1 as D (6 bases). The V end was cut by 4 bases, the J end by 3 bases, with 12 bases between. In germline, CDR1 is KGHDR, CDR2 SFDVKD. The CDR3 has 16 residues. The CDR3 loop is CATSESGQFYNSPLHF. The CDR3 bases are TGTGCCACCAGTGAAAGTGGACAGTTCTATAATTCACCCCTCCACTTT.

The rearrangement links TRBV7-9 to TRBJ2-7; D is unresolved. Germline loops: CDR1 SEHNR, CDR2 FQNEAQ (reference sequence). The CDR3 runs to 12 residues. V shed 3 bases and J shed 0 bases, with 3 bases lying between them. DNA of the CDR3: TGTGCCAGCAGCTTGGTCTCCTACGAGCAGTACTTC. As protein: CASSLVSYEQYF.

The rearrangement joins TRBV12-3 or TRBV12-4 to TRBJ1-2; D call uncertain. V dropped 6 bases and J dropped 8 bases, with 10 bases sitting between them. There are 11 residues in the CDR3. Here the CDR3 reads CASSLIGGYTF. CDR3 DNA: TGTGCCAGCAGCCTAATAGGGGGCTACACCTTC.

The V call is TRBV27, the J call TRBJ1-2; a possible D gene is TRBD1 (6 bases). V was trimmed by 5 bases and J by 4 bases, leaving 29 bases between them. CDR1 MNHEY and CDR2 SMNVEV come from the germline V gene (reference sequence). This CDR3 comprises 19 residues. CDR3 in amino acids: CASSPTPQTGPWGVYGYTF. The CDR3 nucleotides are TGTGCCAGCAGTCCCACCCCTCAGACAGGCCCATGGGGGGTCTATGGCTACACCTTC.

On this clone itself: Other DNA sequences in this sample translate to the same CDR3. The V gene is TRBV14, the J gene TRBJ1-1; D possibly corresponds to TRBD1 (6 bases). The CDR3 loop spans 13 amino acids. Trimming took 1 base from V and 5 from J, leaving 8 bases between them. In germline, CDR1 is SGHDN, CDR2 FVKESK. As DNA, the CDR3 is TGTGCCAGCAGCCAAGTTAGGGGGACTGAAGCTTTCTTT. Amino acids: CASSQVRGTEAFF.

The chain carries TRBV24-1 and TRBJ2-5; D unclear. Germline V gives CDR1 KGHDR, CDR2 SFDVKD. This CDR3 region has 13 residues. V shed 6 bases and J shed 7 bases, with 14 bases lying between them. CDR3 in amino acids: CATSTQVVATQYF. For the CDR3, the DNA is TGTGCCACCAGTACCCAGGTCGTCGCGACCCAGTACTTC.

The genes are TRBV30 and TRBJ1-1; D is ambiguous. Germline CDR1 is GTSNPN and CDR2 is SVGIG (reference sequence). With 1 base removed from V and 3 bases from J, the gap between germline ends came to 9 bases. The CDR3 has 13 amino acids. The CDR3 nucleotides are TGTGCCTGGAGTGAGGCGGGCCACACTGAAGCTTTCTTT. Its translation is CAWSEAGHTEAFF. Full variable domain (missing parts from reference TRBV30 and TRBJ1-1): SQTIHQWPATLVQPVGSPLSLECTVEGTSNPNLYWYRQAAGRGLQLLFYSVGIGQISSEVPQNLSASRPQDRQFILSSKKLLLSDSGFYLCAWSEAGHTEAFFGQGTRLTVV.

V gene TRBV4-1 combines with J gene TRBJ2-5, with TRBD2 matching over 7 bases. This CDR3 region has 12 residues. With 8 bases clipped from V and 7 bases from J, the junction kept 7 bases outside the gene matches. Germline values: CDR1 MGHRA, CDR2 YSYEKL. The CDR3 spells CASSLPGGTQYF. The CDR3 DNA follows: TGCGCCAGCTCCCTCCCGGGGGGGACCCAGTACTTC.

The chain recombines TRBV10-2 with TRBJ2-7; D remains ambiguous. This CDR3 has 11 amino acids. The V gene's germline CDR1 is WSHSY and CDR2 SAAADI. Trimming shortened V by 6 bases and J by 0 bases, and 3 bases separated the two germline ends. The CDR3 DNA follows: TGCGCCAGCAGCCTCTCCTACGAGCAGTACTTC. Its protein product is CASSLSYEQYF.

The chain has TRBV5-6 and TRBJ2-4; D tentatively reads TRBD1 or TRBD2 (5 bases each). CDR3 length: 14 residues. The germline CDR1 and CDR2 sequences are SGHDT and YYEEEE. Trimming removed 7 bases at V and 9 bases at J, with 20 bases between. The CDR3 sequence: CASRLGVGWSIQYF. For the CDR3, the DNA is TGTGCCAGCCGGCTGGGGGTGGGATGGAGCATTCAGTACTTC.

The chain has TRBV6-5 and TRBJ1-5; no clear D. Germline CDR1 reads MNHEY; CDR2 reads SVGAGI. This CDR3 has 13 residues. V dropped 6 bases and J dropped 3 bases, with 9 bases sitting between them. In DNA, the CDR3 is TGTGCCAGCAGCGCGGAGGACAATCAGCCCCAGCATTTT. It is translated as CASSAEDNQPQHF.

This clone occurred many times. The chain joins TRBV4-1 to TRBJ1-5, with unresolved D. The CDR3 spans 16 residues. Germline V gene sequence: CDR1 MGHRA, CDR2 YSYEKL. The germline V and J ends were trimmed by 4 bases and 2 bases, with 15 bases remaining between them. The CDR3 DNA is TGCGCCAGCAGCCCACCCCGAACGAGGGGCAATCAGCCCCAGCATTTT. It encodes CASSPPRTRGNQPQHF.

The chain uses TRBV10-2 and TRBJ1-5; 12 nucleotides agree with TRBD1. Germline lookup yields CDR1 WSHSY and CDR2 SAAADI. J gave up 1 base and V 8 bases, and 9 bases lay outside the gene matches. This CDR3 has 17 residues. The CDR3: CASWGDRGRVSNQPQHF. DNA of the CDR3: TGCGCCAGCTGGGGGGACAGGGGGCGGGTCAGCAATCAGCCCCAGCATTTT.

V gene TRBV4-2 combines with J gene TRBJ1-1; TRBD1 might be the D (5 bases). CDR1 and CDR2 (germline): LGHNA, YNFKEQ. V lost 0 bases and J 5 bases, leaving 10 bases between the germline ends. The CDR3 is 14 amino acids. The CDR3 sequence is CASSQDGAGTEAFF. CDR3 nucleotides: TGTGCCAGCAGCCAAGACGGGGCTGGGACTGAAGCTTTCTTT.

The chain recombines TRBV27 with TRBJ2-3, with 11 bases lining up with TRBD1. The CDR3 runs to 16 residues. Trimming at V came to 6 bases and at J to 4 bases, leaving 9 bases not matched to a gene. Germline V gene sequence: CDR1 MNHEY, CDR2 SMNVEV (reference sequence). This CDR3 is CASRLPRTGGADTQYF. CDR3 DNA: TGTGCCAGCAGGTTACCCCGGACAGGGGGCGCAGATACGCAGTATTTT.

This rearrangement joins TRBV7-3 to TRBJ1-1; D call uncertain. This CDR3 has 14 amino acids. The germline gives CDR1 SGHTA, CDR2 FQGTGA. Trimming took 1 base from V and 5 from J, leaving 11 bases between them. CDR3 sequence: CASSLSGRPTEAFF. CDR3 DNA: TGTGCCAGCAGCTTAAGTGGCAGGCCTACTGAAGCTTTCTTT.

The chain combines TRBV18 with TRBJ2-3; D is uncertain. This CDR3 region has 15 residues. The V gene lost 6 bases and the J gene lost 2 bases, with 15 bases spanning the gap. Germline values: CDR1 KGHSH, CDR2 LQKENI. The CDR3 here is CASSQPGSLTDTQYF. The CDR3 DNA follows: TGTGCCAGCTCGCAACCCGGGTCTCTCACAGATACGCAGTATTTT.

The chain employs TRBV7-9 and TRBJ1-2, with a tentative D call TRBD1 (6 bases). Trimming left V 5 bases short and J 7 bases short, with 17 bases between. The CDR3 runs 14 residues. The germline CDR1 and CDR2 sequences are SEHNR and FQNEAQ (reference sequence). CDR3 nucleotides: TGTGCCAGCAGCCGGGGCAGGGGACTAGGTGGCTACACCTTC. This encodes CASSRGRGLGGYTF.

Turning to this clone: An end of the junction differs from the germline gene, which may be a read error. The V call is TRBV30, the J call TRBJ1-4; 9 bases are a match to TRBD1. This CDR3 contains 14 residues. Per germline, CDR1 GTSNPN and CDR2 SVGIG (reference sequence). CDR3 in DNA: TGTGCGTGGAGGTGGGGACAGGGTCGTGAAAAACTGTTTTTT. The encoded protein is CAWRWGQGREKLFF.

About this clone: This CDR3 is also generated by other DNA sequences in the sample. V is TRBV10-1 and J is TRBJ1-1; the D is unclear. Germline V gene lookup returns CDR1 WNHNN and CDR2 SYGVQD (reference sequence). V lost 4 bases and J 2 bases, leaving 8 bases between the germline ends. The CDR3 has 13 residues. CDR3 nucleotide sequence: TGCGCCAGCAGTGCGGCGGGTAACACTGAAGCTTTCTTT. Amino acids: CASSAAGNTEAFF.

The rearrangement links TRBV18 to TRBJ2-7, with unresolved D. Per germline, CDR1 KGHSH and CDR2 LQKENI. The V end was cut by 2 bases, the J end by 4 bases, with 12 bases between. The CDR3 has 14 residues. The CDR3 nucleotides are TGTGCCAGCTCACCAAACAACGGCCCTTACGAGCAGTACTTC. Translating it yields CASSPNNGPYEQYF.

This sequence joins TRBV6-5 and TRBJ1-1, with 7 bases lining up with TRBD1. CDR1 is MNHEY, CDR2 SVGAGI, per germline. Losses at the gene ends were 10 bases for V and 1 base for J; bases not matched to a gene: 9. The CDR3 extends over 14 amino acids. CDR3 region: CATGRWTGNTEAFF. The CDR3 nucleotides read TGTGCCACCGGCCGATGGACAGGGAACACTGAAGCTTTCTTT.

The J gene is TRBJ2-1, the V gene TRBV11-2; 8 bases agree with TRBD2. Germline assignment: CDR1 SGHAT and CDR2 FQNNGV. V lost 2 bases to trimming and J lost 2 bases; unmatched junction nucleotides: 5. The CDR3 contains 16 residues. CDR3 sequence reads: CASSLRGTRAYNEQFF. CDR3 in DNA: TGTGCCAGCAGCTTAAGGGGGACTAGGGCCTACAATGAGCAGTTCTTC.

This clone was detected once. This chain uses TRBV7-2 with TRBJ2-7, with D tentatively TRBD1 or TRBD2 (6 bases each). The germline CDR1 and CDR2 sequences are SGHTA and FQGNSA. Trimming cost V 8 bases and J 10 bases, with 18 bases left between them. The CDR3 consists of 12 residues. The CDR3 DNA follows: TGTGCCAGCCGAAGGGGGGCGGAGGACCAGTACTTC. This encodes CASRRGAEDQYF.

The chain combines TRBV9 with TRBJ1-2; TRBD1 is a possible D gene (6 bases). This CDR3 comprises 16 residues. Per germline, CDR1 SGDLS and CDR2 YYNGEE. Trimming took 0 bases from V and 7 from J, leaving 19 bases between them. CDR3 loop: CASSVAIGGRSAGYTF. In nucleotides, the CDR3 is TGTGCCAGCAGCGTAGCGATTGGGGGCAGGTCGGCTGGCTACACCTTC.

The CDR3 bases are TGTGCCAGCAGCTTAGCGGGGGGGGCAAGCAATGAGCAGTTCTTC. Translated: CASSLAGGASNEQFF. V and J are TRBV7-7 and TRBJ2-1; D may be TRBD2 (7 bases). CDR1 and CDR2 (germline): SSHAT, FNYEAQ (reference sequence). Trimming took 0 bases from V and 6 from J, leaving 12 bases between them. The CDR3 has 15 amino acids.